The 19 T cell receptor beta chains below were found in one sample sequenced in a study of blood T cell repertoires in COVID-19. Clones were read by immunoSEQ multiplex PCR, and TCRdb kept only the in-frame ones, dropping some. The repertoire includes over 75,000 clones, about 91% of them detected once, and roughly 5.4% sits in the top ten. Source material: peripheral blood. Every receptor here comes from a woman of 80 years or more with active COVID-19.

The chain carries TRBV4-1 and TRBJ2-5; D not resolved. CDR3 size: 15 residues. CDR1 MGHRA and CDR2 YSYEKL come from the germline V gene. V dropped 0 bases and J dropped 6 bases, with 14 bases sitting between them. The CDR3 protein is CASSQERGSPKTQYF. Here the CDR3 DNA reads TGCGCCAGCAGCCAAGAGAGAGGCAGCCCCAAGACCCAGTACTTC.

The chain is built from TRBV18 and TRBJ2-2; 9 positions match TRBD2. The germline CDR1 and CDR2 sequences are KGHSH and LQKENI. This CDR3 has 17 residues. V shed 2 bases, J shed 11 bases, and the junction held 15 bases outside the gene matches. The CDR3 DNA is TGTGCCAGCTCACCATTAAGCCCTGCTAGCGGGATCGGAGAGCTGTTTTTT. As protein: CASSPLSPASGIGELFF.

The CDR3 nucleotides read TGTGCCAGCAGCTTCGGAGGCACAGATACGCAGTATTTT. Protein sequence: CASSFGGTDTQYF. J is TRBJ2-3 and V is TRBV7-9; D is unclear. The germline V gene has CDR1 SEHNR and CDR2 FQNEAQ (reference sequence). The CDR3 loop spans 13 amino acids. Trimming stripped 3 bases from V and 1 base from J, with 5 bases between.

The sample holds one count of this clone. The chain combines TRBV9 with TRBJ2-2, with a weak D call TRBD2 (6 bases). CDR1 SGDLS and CDR2 YYNGEE come from the germline V gene. The CDR3 is 14 amino acids. V lost 5 bases, J lost 6 bases, and 14 bases lay in between. The CDR3 region is CASSTPTGAGELFF. CDR3 in DNA: TGTGCCAGCAGTACCCCGACGGGAGCCGGGGAGCTGTTTTTT.

This clone was counted only a few times. CDR3 residues: CASSPSRDYSTDTQYF. The CDR3 DNA reads TGTGCCAGCAGCCCCTCCCGGGACTACAGCACAGATACGCAGTATTTT. The chain combines TRBV11-3 with TRBJ2-3, with 7 bases identical to TRBD2. The CDR3 consists of 16 residues. The V gene end was trimmed by 5 bases and the J gene end by 0 bases; junction bases not matched to a gene: 8. Germline values: CDR1 SGHNT, CDR2 YENEEA.

The J gene is TRBJ2-3, the V gene TRBV7-2; D unclear. Germline V lookup: CDR1 SGHTA, CDR2 FQGNSA. Trimming took 2 bases from V and 8 from J, leaving 14 bases between them. The CDR3 has 14 residues. The DNA of the CDR3 is TGTGCCAGCAGCTTAACAAATGCCCCCAGTACGCAGTATTTT. As protein: CASSLTNAPSTQYF. The whole variable domain, filled in from reference TRBV7-2 and TRBJ2-3, reads GAGVSQSPSNKVTEKGKDVELRCDPISGHTALYWYRQSLGQGLEFLIYFQGNSAPDKSGLPSDRFSAERTGGSVSTLTIQRTQQEDSAVYLCASSLTNAPSTQYFGPGTRLTVL.

In this sample, this clone turned up once. The V call is TRBV2, the J call TRBJ2-5; TRBD2 agrees at 10 bases. Looked up from germline, CDR1 is SNHLY and CDR2 is FYNNEI. This CDR3 comprises 14 residues. The J segment lost 4 bases and the V segment lost 6 bases, leaving 5 bases of the junction unmatched. In DNA form, the CDR3 reads TGTGCCAGCAGCGCTAGCGGGAGTGGAGAGACCCAGTACTTC. Translating it yields CASSASGSGETQYF. Combining the CDR3 with reference TRBV2 and TRBJ2-5 gives the whole variable domain EPEVTQTPSHQVTQMGQEVILRCVPISNHLYFYWYRQILGQKVEFLVSFYNNEISEKSEIFDDQFSVERPDGSNFTLKIRSTKLEDSAMYFCASSASGSGETQYFGPGTRLLVL.

This clone was picked up one time. The chain carries TRBV3-1 (or the pseudogene TRBV3-2) and TRBJ1-4, with no clear D. CDR1 LGHDT and CDR2 YNNKEL come from the germline V gene (reference sequence). This CDR3 is 16 amino acids long. V shed 1 base and J shed 7 bases, with 16 bases lying between them. CDR3 coding DNA: TGTGCCAGCAGCCAAGCGCGACCGTCCGGGATTGAAAAACTGTTTTTT. Protein product: CASSQARPSGIEKLFF.

CDR3 in amino acids: CASSLEGGRASADTQYF. The CDR3 DNA follows: TGTGCCAGCAGCTTGGAGGGCGGGAGGGCCTCTGCAGATACGCAGTATTTT. V usage is TRBV5-4 and J usage is TRBJ2-3, with TRBD2 matching over 9 bases. V was clipped by 0 bases and J by 4 bases; unmatched bases: 9. This CDR3 comprises 17 residues. Germline CDR1 SGHNT, CDR2 YYREEE (reference sequence).

V and J are TRBV7-2 and TRBJ2-3, with D perhaps matching TRBD1 (5 bases). V was clipped by 2 bases and J by 2 bases, with 11 bases between them. CDR3 length: 15 amino acids. Germline-derived CDR1 and CDR2 are SGHTA and FQGNSA. The DNA of the CDR3 is TGTGCCAGCAGCTTAAGGCAGGGTAACACAGATACGCAGTATTTT. It codes for CASSLRQGNTDTQYF.

The CDR3 here is CASKPRGGTEAFF. The CDR3 region has the DNA TGTGCCAGCAAACCCCGGGGGGGCACTGAAGCTTTCTTT. The chain couples TRBV27 to TRBJ1-1; tentative D call: TRBD1 (5 bases). Germline CDR1 reads MNHEY; CDR2 reads SMNVEV (reference sequence). This CDR3 comprises 13 residues. The V gene lost 7 bases and the J gene lost 4 bases, with 13 bases spanning the gap.

The genes are TRBV7-9 and TRBJ1-1, with D maybe TRBD1 (6 bases). V gave up 4 bases and J gave up 8 bases, with 20 bases separating them. Germline V lookup: CDR1 SEHNR, CDR2 FQNEAQ (reference sequence). The CDR3 is made up of 15 amino acids. The CDR3: CASSYRDTLRGEAFF. CDR3 DNA: TGTGCCAGCAGCTACCGGGACACCCTGAGGGGGGAAGCTTTCTTT. The full variable domain, completed using reference TRBV7-9 and TRBJ1-1, is DTGVSQNPRHKITKRGQNVTFRCDPISEHNRLYWYRQTLGQGPEFLTYFQNEAQLEKSRLLSDRFSAERPKGSFSTLEIQRTEQGDSAMYLCASSYRDTLRGEAFFGQGTRLTVV.

V usage is TRBV5-4 and J usage is TRBJ2-1, with 12 bases that match TRBD2. V was clipped by 4 bases and J by 14 bases; unmatched bases: 16. The CDR3 has 16 amino acids. Germline CDR1 reads SGHNT; CDR2 reads YYREEE (reference sequence). The CDR3 loop is CASSPTRTSGNLREFF. CDR3 in DNA: TGTGCCAGCAGCCCGACAAGGACTAGCGGGAACCTCCGGGAGTTCTTC.

This clone has just a few counts. J is TRBJ2-2 and V is TRBV11-2; 9 positions match TRBD2. Germline V CDR1 and CDR2: SGHAT, FQNNGV. J was trimmed by 6 bases and V by 6 bases; bases with no gene match: 2. The CDR3 runs to 13 residues. CDR3: CASRREGPGELFF. The CDR3 DNA reads as TGTGCCAGCAGGCGGGAGGGCCCCGGGGAGCTGTTTTTT. The full variable domain, with the rest looked up from reference TRBV11-2 and TRBJ2-2, is EAGVAQSPRYKIIEKRQSVAFWCNPISGHATLYWYQQILGQGPKLLIQFQNNGVVDDSQLPKDRFSAERLKGVDSTLKIQPAKLEDSAVYLCASRREGPGELFFGEGSRLTVL.

The V and J genes are TRBV7-9 and TRBJ2-3; 9 bases line up with TRBD1. The length of the CDR3 is 15 residues. Germline CDR1 and CDR2: SEHNR and FQNEAQ (reference sequence). V was pared by 1 base and J by 6 bases, with 5 bases of the junction left unmatched. The CDR3 reads CASSLDRGPGDTQYF. The CDR3 region has the DNA TGTGCCAGCAGCTTAGACAGGGGGCCGGGGGATACGCAGTATTTT.

V gene TRBV29-1 combines with J gene TRBJ2-5; no clear D. V lost 6 bases to trimming and J lost 5 bases, with 16 bases between them. This CDR3 has 13 residues. Germline assignment: CDR1 SQVTM and CDR2 ANQGSEA. In nucleotides, the CDR3 is TGCAGCGTCCTGACTCCGCCGAGCGAGACCCAGTACTTC. Its translation is CSVLTPPSETQYF.

The chain carries TRBV4-2 and TRBJ1-2; TRBD1 matches 12 bases. In germline, CDR1 is LGHNA, CDR2 YNFKEQ. The CDR3 is 15 amino acids. The V gene end was trimmed by 4 bases and the J gene end by 7 bases; junction bases not matched to a gene: 7. The CDR3 region has the DNA TGTGCCAGCAGCCCCCCGGGACAGGGGGCTTTTGGCTACACCTTC. It translates to CASSPPGQGAFGYTF.

The rearrangement joins TRBV7-9 to TRBJ2-5; D may be TRBD2 (6 bases). The CDR3 loop spans 14 amino acids. V shed 5 bases and J shed 4 bases, with 14 bases lying between them. The germline V gene encodes CDR1 SEHNR and CDR2 FQNEAQ (reference sequence). In nucleotides, the CDR3 is TGTGCCAGCAGCGGCTCGGGGGTAGGAGAGACCCAGTACTTC. Its protein is CASSGSGVGETQYF.

V and J are TRBV28 and TRBJ1-3, with D uncertain. Germline CDR1 reads MDHEN; CDR2 reads SYDVKM. The CDR3 consists of 13 residues. V dropped 5 bases and J dropped 5 bases, with 10 bases sitting between them. This CDR3 reads CASSPVSRNTIYF. In DNA, the CDR3 is TGTGCCAGCAGTCCCGTTAGCCGAAACACCATATATTTT.